A selection of T cell receptor beta chains follows, all from one sample in a study of CD8 T cells in ankylosing spondylitis. TCRdb used MiXCR to reprocess the 5' RACE reads, holding one entry per CDR3 protein. The profile shows over 600,000 distinct CDR3 sequences, 15% to 20% of them singletons. Sequencing was performed on blood, either unsorted or a sorted T cell fraction (not recorded which). The receptors come from a male donor with ankylosing spondylitis. CDR3s include the opening cysteine and the closing phenylalanine or tryptophan. D genes are given only for firm matches. Clone size appears in some rows only: once, few, many, or a class for an expanded clone.

CDR3 protein,CDR3 DNA,V gene,J gene,D gene,clone size
CASSLELTYNEQFF,TGCGCCAGCAGCTTGGAACTGACTTACAATGAGCAGTTCTTC,TRBV5-1,TRBJ2-1,.,.
CAIAAGTSVYEQYF,TGTGCCATCGCGGCAGGGACTAGCGTTTACGAGCAGTACTTC,TRBV10-3,TRBJ2-7,TRBD2,many
CASSYRVGLIYSYEQYF,TGTGCCAGCAGTTACCGGGTTGGACTGATATATTCCTACGAGCAGTACTTC,TRBV6-2/TRBV6-3,TRBJ2-7,.,few
CASSDSTFKLGYEQFF,TGTGCCAGCAGCGACTCAACCTTCAAGTTAGGTTATGAGCAGTTCTTC,TRBV7-9,TRBJ2-1,.,few
CASETASGANVLTF,TGTGCCAGCGAAACAGCGAGTGGGGCCAACGTCCTGACTTTC,TRBV5-5,TRBJ2-6,.,.
CASSLDQGRSPLHF,TGTGCCAGCAGCTTAGACCAGGGCCGGTCACCCCTCCACTTT,TRBV7-9,TRBJ1-6,.,many
CASSQDIAETQYF,TGTGCCAGCAGCCAGGATATAGCGGAGACCCAGTACTTC,TRBV3-1,TRBJ2-5,.,.
CASRSGQSNEQFF,TGTGCCAGCAGATCGGGACAGAGCAATGAGCAGTTCTTC,TRBV2,TRBJ2-1,TRBD1,.
CASSQEGNPPDNEQFF,TGTGCCAGCAGCCAAGAGGGTAACCCGCCTGATAATGAGCAGTTCTTC,TRBV3-1,TRBJ2-1,.,few
CASSYYSDTDTQYF,TGTGCCAGCAGTTACTATTCCGACACAGATACGCAGTATTTT,TRBV6-5,TRBJ2-3,.,.
CASSLDVRGNQPQHF,TGTGCCAGCAGTTTAGACGTTAGGGGCAATCAGCCCCAGCATTTT,TRBV12-3/TRBV12-4,TRBJ1-5,.,.
CASSLGPPTPNTEAFF,TGTGCCAGCAGTTTGGGCCCCCCAACTCCCAACACTGAAGCTTTCTTT,TRBV12-3/TRBV12-4,TRBJ1-1,.,few
CASVRGYIQYF,TGTGCCAGTGTCAGGGGTTACATTCAGTACTTC,TRBV6-5,TRBJ2-4,.,few
CASVGQGYGYTF,TGCGCCAGCGTAGGACAGGGTTATGGCTACACCTTC,TRBV5-1,TRBJ1-2,TRBD1,.
CATREDGSATPLHF,TGTGCCACCAGAGAGGACGGGTCCGCGACTCCCCTCCACTTT,TRBV15,TRBJ1-6,.,.
CASSPWGRENTGELFF,TGTGCCAGCAGTCCTTGGGGGCGGGAGAACACCGGGGAGCTGTTTTTT,TRBV12-3/TRBV12-4,TRBJ2-2,.,few
CASSFRTSGNTGELFF,TGTGCCAGCAGTTTTCGGACTAGCGGGAACACCGGGGAGCTGTTTTTT,TRBV12-3/TRBV12-4,TRBJ2-2,TRBD2,.
CASGPDRRLLVTQYF,TGTGCCAGCGGACCAGACAGGCGCCTCTTGGTGACCCAGTACTTC,TRBV27,TRBJ2-5,.,.
CSAREEGTPQYF,TGCAGTGCTAGAGAGGAGGGGACTCCGCAGTACTTC,TRBV20-1,TRBJ2-7,.,.
CASSEEGQGRGMETQYF,TGTGCCAGCAGTGAAGAGGGACAGGGGCGGGGGATGGAGACCCAGTACTTC,TRBV2,TRBJ2-5,TRBD1,.
CASSHSGLGNTIYF,TGTGCCAGCAGCCACTCGGGACTGGGAAACACCATATATTTT,TRBV7-2,TRBJ1-3,.,.
CASSPRGGKETQYF,TGCGCCAGCAGCCCGCGAGGGGGAAAAGAGACCCAGTACTTC,TRBV5-1,TRBJ2-5,.,many
CAMGPGRNTEAFF,TGTGCCATGGGACCCGGGCGGAACACTGAAGCTTTCTTT,TRBV10-3,TRBJ1-1,.,many
CASSLNDLGDTEAFF,TGTGCCAGCAGTTTAAATGACCTTGGGGATACTGAAGCTTTCTTT,TRBV12-3/TRBV12-4,TRBJ1-1,.,few
CASSPPTGWEEQFF,TGTGCCAGCTCACCACCGACAGGGTGGGAAGAGCAGTTCTTC,TRBV18,TRBJ2-1,TRBD1,.